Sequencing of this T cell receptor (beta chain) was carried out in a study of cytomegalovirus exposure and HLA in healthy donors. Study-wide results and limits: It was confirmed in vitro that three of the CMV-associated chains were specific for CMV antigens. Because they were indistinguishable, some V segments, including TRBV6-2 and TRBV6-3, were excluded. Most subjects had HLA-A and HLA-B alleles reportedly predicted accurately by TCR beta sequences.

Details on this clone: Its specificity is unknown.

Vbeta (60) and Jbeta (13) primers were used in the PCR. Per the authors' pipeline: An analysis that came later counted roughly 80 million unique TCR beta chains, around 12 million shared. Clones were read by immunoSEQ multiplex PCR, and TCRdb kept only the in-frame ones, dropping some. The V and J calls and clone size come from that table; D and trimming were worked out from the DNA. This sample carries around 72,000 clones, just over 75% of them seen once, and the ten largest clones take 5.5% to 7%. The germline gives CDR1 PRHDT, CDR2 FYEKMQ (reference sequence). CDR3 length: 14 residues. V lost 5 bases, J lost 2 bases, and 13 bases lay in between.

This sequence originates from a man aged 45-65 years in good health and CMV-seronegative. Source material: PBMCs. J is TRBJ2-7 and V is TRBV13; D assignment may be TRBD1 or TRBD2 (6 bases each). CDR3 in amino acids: CASSPTEGAYEQYV. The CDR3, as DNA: TGTGCCAGCAGCCCGACGGAGGGGGCCTACGAGCAGTACGTC.